The entry below describes one T cell receptor beta chain. These data come from a study of T cell changes during pregnancy in multiple sclerosis. Assay: immunoSEQ multiplex PCR; the TCRdb copy retains only in-frame clones and omits some. The sample records approximately 70,000 clones, about 91% being singletons. Germline CDR1 reads KGHSH; CDR2 reads LQKENI. V gave up 3 bases and J gave up 8 bases, with 13 bases separating them. The CDR3 sequence is 14 residues long. The source of this sequence is a female donor with multiple sclerosis, enrolled in a pregnancy study. Material: peripheral blood, obtained in the first trimester of pregnancy. V and J are TRBV18 and TRBJ1-4; D ambiguous. This CDR3 is CASSPYGREEKLFF. CDR3 DNA: TGTGCCAGCTCACCGTACGGGAGGGAAGAAAAACTGTTTTTT.